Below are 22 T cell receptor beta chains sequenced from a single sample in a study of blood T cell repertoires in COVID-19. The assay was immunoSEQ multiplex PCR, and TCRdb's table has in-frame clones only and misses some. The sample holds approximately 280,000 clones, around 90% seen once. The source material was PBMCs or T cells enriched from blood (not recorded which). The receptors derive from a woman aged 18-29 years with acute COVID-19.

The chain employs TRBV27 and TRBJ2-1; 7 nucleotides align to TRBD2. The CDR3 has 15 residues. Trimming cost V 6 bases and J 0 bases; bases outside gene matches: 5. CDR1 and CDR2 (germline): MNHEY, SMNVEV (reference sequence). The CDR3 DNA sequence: TGTGCCAGCAGGGGTAGACTAGCCTCCTACAATGAGCAGTTCTTC. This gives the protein CASRGRLASYNEQFF.

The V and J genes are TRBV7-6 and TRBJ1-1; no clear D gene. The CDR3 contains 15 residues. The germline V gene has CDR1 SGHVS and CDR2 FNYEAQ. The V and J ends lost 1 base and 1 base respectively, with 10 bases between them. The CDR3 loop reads CASSLVGGPNTEAFF. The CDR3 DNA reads TGTGCCAGCAGCTTAGTAGGTGGGCCGAACACTGAAGCTTTCTTT.

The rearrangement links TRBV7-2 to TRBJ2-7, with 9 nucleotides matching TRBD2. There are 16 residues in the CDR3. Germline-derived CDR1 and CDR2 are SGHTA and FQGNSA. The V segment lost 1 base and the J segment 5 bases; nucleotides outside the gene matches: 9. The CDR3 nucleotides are TGTGCCAGCAGCTTAGGACCGGCTAGCGGGAACAACGAGCAGTACTTC. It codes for CASSLGPASGNNEQYF.

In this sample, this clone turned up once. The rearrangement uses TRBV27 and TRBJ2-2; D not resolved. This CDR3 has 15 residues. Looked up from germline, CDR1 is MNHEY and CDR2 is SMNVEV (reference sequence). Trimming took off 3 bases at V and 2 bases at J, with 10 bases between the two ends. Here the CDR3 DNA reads TGTGCCAGCAGTTTTACCAGTATAAACACCGGGGAGCTGTTTTTT. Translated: CASSFTSINTGELFF.

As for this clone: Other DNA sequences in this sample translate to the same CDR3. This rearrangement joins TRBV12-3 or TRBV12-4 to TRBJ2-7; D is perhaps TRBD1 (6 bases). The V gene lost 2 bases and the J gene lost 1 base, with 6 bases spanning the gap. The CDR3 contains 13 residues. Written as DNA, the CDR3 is TGTGCCAGCAGTTTAAGGGGGTCCTACGAGCAGTACTTC. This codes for CASSLRGSYEQYF.

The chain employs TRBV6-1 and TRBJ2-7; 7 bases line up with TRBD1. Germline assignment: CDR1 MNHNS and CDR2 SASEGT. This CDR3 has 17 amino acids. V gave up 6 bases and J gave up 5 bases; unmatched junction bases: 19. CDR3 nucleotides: TGTGCCAGCAGGGAATCCGGGACAGACGCCCACTACGACGAGCAGTACTTC. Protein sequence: CASRESGTDAHYDEQYF.

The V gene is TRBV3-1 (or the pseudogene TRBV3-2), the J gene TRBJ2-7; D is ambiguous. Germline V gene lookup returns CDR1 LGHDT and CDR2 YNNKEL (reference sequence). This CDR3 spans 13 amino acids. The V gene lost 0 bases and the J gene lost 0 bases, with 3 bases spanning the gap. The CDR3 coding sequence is TGTGCCAGCAGCCAAGACAGCTCCTACGAGCAGTACTTC. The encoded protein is CASSQDSSYEQYF.

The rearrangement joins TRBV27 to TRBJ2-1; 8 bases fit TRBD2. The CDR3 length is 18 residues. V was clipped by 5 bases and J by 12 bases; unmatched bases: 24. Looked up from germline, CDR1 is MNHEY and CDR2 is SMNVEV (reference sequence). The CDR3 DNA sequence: TGTGCCAGCAGTCCTTCCCGGTTAGCGGGAACCCTACATGTTAGGCAGTTCTTC. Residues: CASSPSRLAGTLHVRQFF.

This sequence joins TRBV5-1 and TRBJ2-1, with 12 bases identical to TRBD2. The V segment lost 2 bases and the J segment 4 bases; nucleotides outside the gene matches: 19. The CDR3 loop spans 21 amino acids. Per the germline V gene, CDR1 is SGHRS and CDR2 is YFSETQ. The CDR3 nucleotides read TGCGCCAGCAGCTTTTCACCGATCATTCCCTGGACTAGCGGGACTTACAATGAGCAGTTCTTC. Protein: CASSFSPIIPWTSGTYNEQFF.

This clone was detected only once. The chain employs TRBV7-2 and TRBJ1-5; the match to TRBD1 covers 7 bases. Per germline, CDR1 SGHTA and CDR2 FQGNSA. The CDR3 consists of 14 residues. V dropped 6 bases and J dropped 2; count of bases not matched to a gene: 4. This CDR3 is CASSSTGGNQPQHF. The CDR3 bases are TGTGCCAGCAGTTCTACAGGGGGCAATCAGCCCCAGCATTTT.

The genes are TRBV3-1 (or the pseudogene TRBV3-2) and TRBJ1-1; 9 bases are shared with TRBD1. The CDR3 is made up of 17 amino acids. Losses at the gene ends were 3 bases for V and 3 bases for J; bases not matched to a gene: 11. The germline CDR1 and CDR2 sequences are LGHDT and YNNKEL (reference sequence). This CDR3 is CASSHSIGTGTDTEAFF. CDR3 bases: TGTGCCAGCAGCCATTCAATTGGGACAGGGACGGACACTGAAGCTTTCTTT.

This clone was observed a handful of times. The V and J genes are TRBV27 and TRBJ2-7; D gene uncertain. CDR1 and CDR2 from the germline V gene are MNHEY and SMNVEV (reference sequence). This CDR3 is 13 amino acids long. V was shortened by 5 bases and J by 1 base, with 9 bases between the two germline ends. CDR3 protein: CASSEARSYEQYF. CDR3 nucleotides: TGTGCCAGCAGTGAAGCTCGGTCCTACGAGCAGTACTTC.

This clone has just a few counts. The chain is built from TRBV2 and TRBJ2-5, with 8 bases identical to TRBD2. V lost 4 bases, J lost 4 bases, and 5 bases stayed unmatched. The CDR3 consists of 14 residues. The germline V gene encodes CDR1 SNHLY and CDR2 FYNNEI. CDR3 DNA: TGTGCCAGCAGTGTCCGGCTAGCGGGAGAGACCCAGTACTTC. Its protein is CASSVRLAGETQYF.

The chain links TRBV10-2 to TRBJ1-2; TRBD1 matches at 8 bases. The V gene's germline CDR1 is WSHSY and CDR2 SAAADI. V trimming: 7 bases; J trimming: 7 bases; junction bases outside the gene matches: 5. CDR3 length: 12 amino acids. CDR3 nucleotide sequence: TGCGCCAGCAAGCAGGGGGCGTCTGGCTACACCTTC. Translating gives CASKQGASGYTF.

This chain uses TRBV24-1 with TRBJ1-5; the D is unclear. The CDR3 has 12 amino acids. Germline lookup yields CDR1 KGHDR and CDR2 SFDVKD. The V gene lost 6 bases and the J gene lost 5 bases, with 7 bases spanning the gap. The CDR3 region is CATSSGYQPQHF. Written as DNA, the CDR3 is TGTGCCACCAGTTCGGGTTATCAGCCCCAGCATTTT.

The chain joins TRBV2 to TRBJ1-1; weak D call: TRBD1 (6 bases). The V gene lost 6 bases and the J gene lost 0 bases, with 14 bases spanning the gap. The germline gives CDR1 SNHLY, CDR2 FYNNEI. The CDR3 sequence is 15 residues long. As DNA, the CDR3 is TGTGCCAGCAGCGGACAGTCCAACATGAACACTGAAGCTTTCTTT. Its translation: CASSGQSNMNTEAFF.

CDR3 in amino acids: CASSPLAGGGAGELFF. The CDR3, as DNA: TGTGCCAGCAGCCCCCTGGCAGGGGGAGGAGCCGGGGAGCTGTTTTTT. This chain uses TRBV16 with TRBJ2-2, with a possible D match to TRBD1 (7 bases). V dropped 4 bases and J dropped 6 bases, with 18 bases sitting between them. The germline V gene has CDR1 KGHSY and CDR2 FQNENV. The CDR3 is 16 amino acids.

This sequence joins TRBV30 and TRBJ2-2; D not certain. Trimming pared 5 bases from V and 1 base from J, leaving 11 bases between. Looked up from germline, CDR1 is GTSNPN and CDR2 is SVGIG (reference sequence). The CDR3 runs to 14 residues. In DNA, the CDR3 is TGTGCCTGGCTCCGGGTCATGAACACCGGGGAGCTGTTTTTT. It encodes CAWLRVMNTGELFF.

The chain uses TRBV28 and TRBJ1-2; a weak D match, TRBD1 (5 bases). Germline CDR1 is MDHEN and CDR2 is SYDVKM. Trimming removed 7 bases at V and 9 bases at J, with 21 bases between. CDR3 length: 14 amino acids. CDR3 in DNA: TGTGCCAGCAAGTATCTCGGCAGGGAAGGAAGCTACACCTTC. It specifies CASKYLGREGSYTF.

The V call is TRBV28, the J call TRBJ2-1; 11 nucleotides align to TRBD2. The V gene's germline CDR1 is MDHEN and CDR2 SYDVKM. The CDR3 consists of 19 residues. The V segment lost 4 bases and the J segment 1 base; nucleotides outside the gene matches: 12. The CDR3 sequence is CASSSSGLAEGRSYNEQFF. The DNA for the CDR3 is TGTGCCAGCAGTTCCTCGGGACTAGCGGAGGGACGTTCCTACAATGAGCAGTTCTTC.

CDR3 sequence (DNA): TGTGCCAGCACTCCCCAGGCAGTCGGTCTAGATACGCAGTATTTT. Translating gives CASTPQAVGLDTQYF. V gene TRBV2 combines with J gene TRBJ2-3; D gene uncertain. There are 15 residues in the CDR3. V was cut by 7 bases and J by 5 bases, with 19 bases left in between. The germline V gene encodes CDR1 SNHLY and CDR2 FYNNEI. The complete variable domain, with remaining parts taken from reference TRBV2 and TRBJ2-3, reads EPEVTQTPSHQVTQMGQEVILRCVPISNHLYFYWYRQILGQKVEFLVSFYNNEISEKSEIFDDQFSVERPDGSNFTLKIRSTKLEDSAMYFCASTPQAVGLDTQYFGPGTRLTVL.

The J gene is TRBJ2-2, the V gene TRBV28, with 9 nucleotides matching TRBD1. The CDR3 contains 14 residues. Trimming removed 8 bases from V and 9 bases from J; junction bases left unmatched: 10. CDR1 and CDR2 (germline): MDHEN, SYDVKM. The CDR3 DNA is TGTGCCAGCTATCCGGGACAGGGTTCGCGGGAGCTGTTTTTT. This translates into CASYPGQGSRELFF.